Presented here are 11 T cell receptor beta chains from one specimen sequenced in a study of post-analysis software for immune sequencing data. Incorporated into the TCR beta cDNA libraries were unique molecular identifiers, which served to reduce PCR and sequencing biases. One entry per CDR3 protein, called by TCRdb with MiXCR from the PCR reads. This sample has under 200,000 distinct CDR3 sequences, with over 25% found just once. These receptors have no identified antigens. Points from the study as a whole: Five or six TRBV segments (TRBV5-6, TRBV5-1 and TRBV20-1 among them) occurred more frequently in patients than in controls.

What was sequenced was blood. These receptors were taken from a girl aged 2 to 17 with multiple sclerosis.

This rearrangement joins TRBV28 to TRBJ1-2, with no clear D. Germline-derived CDR1 and CDR2 are MDHEN and SYDVKM. The CDR3 loop spans 12 amino acids. The V end lost 2 bases, the J end lost 5 bases, and 6 bases lay between the germline ends. CDR3 loop: CASSLMAYGYTF. CDR3 nucleotides: TGTGCCAGCAGTTTAATGGCTTATGGCTACACCTTC.

As to this clonotype: A single base separates this from a much larger clone, so it may be a read error. The V gene is TRBV29-1, the J gene TRBJ2-7, with a weak D call TRBD1 (7 bases). The DNA end lines up better with TRBJ2-5; the J call may be wrong. This CDR3 has 13 residues. Germline V CDR1 and CDR2: SQVTM, ANQGSEA. DNA for the CDR3: TGCAGCGTTGAAGGGGCAGGGGGGGAGACCCAGTACTTC. Translating it yields CSVEGAGGETQYF.

The sample holds a few counts of this clonotype. This rearrangement joins TRBV7-2 to TRBJ2-4; D is perhaps TRBD1 or TRBD2 (5 bases each). The DNA matches TRBJ2-7 better at its end, which makes the J call doubtful. Looked up from germline, CDR1 is SGHTA and CDR2 is FQGNSA. The CDR3 extends over 15 amino acids. The DNA for the CDR3 is TGTGCCAGCAGCCCGAGGGGTGACAACTACTACGAGCAGTACTTC. Translated: CASSPRGDNYYEQYF.

This clonotype was observed once. The J gene is TRBJ2-7, the V gene TRBV2; D remains ambiguous. CDR1 and CDR2 from the germline V gene are SNHLY and FYNNEI. The CDR3 totals 17 residues. V was pared by 0 bases and J by 0 bases, with 15 bases between. The CDR3 nucleotides read TGTGCCAGCAGTGAAGCGCGTACCGGGTCTCGCTCCTACGAGCAGTACTTC. Protein sequence: CASSEARTGSRSYEQYF.

This clonotype has more than one count but fewer than ten. This chain connects TRBV28 to TRBJ2-6; D is perhaps TRBD1 (6 bases). Trimming removed 5 bases at V and 0 bases at J, with 17 bases between. From germline, CDR1 is MDHEN and CDR2 SYDVKM. This CDR3 spans 18 amino acids. The CDR3 nucleotides are TGTGCCAGCAGTCCCCCTTTGGGGGCGACCTCTGGGGCCAACGTCCTGACTTTC. Its protein is CASSPPLGATSGANVLTF. The variable domain in full, completed from reference TRBV28 and TRBJ2-6, reads DVKVTQSSRYLVKRTGEKVFLECVQDMDHENMFWYRQDPGLGLRLIYFSYDVKMKEKGDIPEGYSVSREKKERFSLILESASTNQTSMYLCASSPPLGATSGANVLTFGAGSRLTVL.

This clonotype turned up a few times. The J gene is TRBJ2-2, the V gene TRBV28; D might be TRBD1 (5 bases). This CDR3 contains 18 residues. The germline V and J ends were trimmed by 6 bases and 0 bases, with 20 bases remaining between them. Germline V CDR1 and CDR2: MDHEN, SYDVKM. The CDR3 is CASSGSVMDKANTGELFF. The CDR3 coding sequence is TGTGCCAGCAGCGGATCGGTAATGGACAAGGCGAACACCGGGGAGCTGTTTTTT.

A remark on this clonotype: Mismatch with germline at one junction end may stem from a read error. The chain is built from TRBV29-1 and TRBJ1-1; 7 positions agree with TRBD1. The CDR3 consists of 14 residues. Germline V gives CDR1 SQVTM, CDR2 ANQGSEA. CDR3 sequence reads: CSVGPWGQQTGAFF. The DNA for the CDR3 is TGCAGCGTTGGGCCCTGGGGACAGCAGACTGGAGCTTTCTTT. Supplemented by reference TRBV29-1 and TRBJ1-1, the full variable domain reads SAVISQKPSRDICQRGTSLTIQCQVDSQVTMMFWYRQQPGQSLTLIATANQGSEATYESGFVIDKFPISRPNLTFSTLTVSNMSPEDSSIYLCSVGPWGQQTGAFFGQGTRLTVV.

This clonotype came up many times. The CDR3 bases are TGCAGCGTTCTACCGCTACTCCAAGAGACCCAGTACTTC. It specifies CSVLPLLQETQYF. This chain uses TRBV29-1 with TRBJ2-5; D not resolved. The length of the CDR3 is 13 residues. The ends were cut back, 5 bases at V and 1 base at J, with 11 bases in the middle. Germline CDR1 is SQVTM and CDR2 is ANQGSEA.

This clonotype was observed a few times. The CDR3 loop reads CASSLEGGWDTGELFF. The CDR3, as DNA: TGCGCCAGCAGCTTGGAAGGAGGATGGGACACCGGGGAGCTGTTTTTT. This chain connects TRBV5-1 to TRBJ2-2; TRBD2 is a possible D gene (5 bases). Germline values: CDR1 SGHRS, CDR2 YFSETQ. The CDR3 spans 16 residues. V lost 0 bases and J 3 bases, leaving 12 bases between the germline ends.

This clonotype was seen at least ten times. The V gene is TRBV5-1, the J gene TRBJ1-2, with a possible D match to TRBD1 (5 bases). V gave up 1 base and J gave up 6 bases, with 13 bases separating them. CDR1 is SGHRS, CDR2 YFSETQ, per germline. The CDR3 is made up of 14 amino acids. As DNA, the CDR3 is TGCGCCAGCAGCTTGACGGCAGGGAAGAATGGCTACACCTTC. Translation gives CASSLTAGKNGYTF.

This clonotype was detected a few times. The gene calls are TRBV28 and TRBJ2-1; 8 bases agree with TRBD2. With V trimmed by 6 bases and J by 3 bases, 4 bases remained unmatched. The CDR3 has 14 residues. Germline CDR1 reads MDHEN; CDR2 reads SYDVKM. This CDR3 is CASREGLDYNEQFF. DNA of the CDR3: TGTGCCAGCAGGGAGGGACTAGACTACAATGAGCAGTTCTTC.